This T cell receptor beta chain appears in the sequencing data of a study of cytomegalovirus exposure and HLA in healthy donors. Findings of the study overall: 164 TCR beta chains were listed as cytomegalovirus-associated.

The PCR used 60 Vbeta and 13 Jbeta primers. The method was immunoSEQ multiplex PCR; TCRdb's version includes in-frame clones alone and lacks a portion of them. The table shows about 94,000 clones, with roughly three fifths occurring only once. Points on this clone: Antigen specificity is unknown.

Germline V gene data show CDR1 as SGHRS and CDR2 as YFSETQ. J was trimmed by 14 bases and V by 3 bases; bases with no gene match: 10. The CDR3 is made up of 15 amino acids. The chain employs TRBV5-1 and TRBJ1-6, with 11 bases that match TRBD1. The sample taken for sequencing was PBMCs. The clonotype comes from a man younger than 40 in good health and CMV-seronegative. The CDR3 coding sequence is TGCGCCAGCAGCTGGAGGGACAGGGGGAATTTGGCCCTCCACTTT. Its protein is CASSWRDRGNLALHF.